The rows below give T cell receptor beta chains drawn from one sample of a study of beta chain features in type 1 diabetes. Sequencing used immunoSEQ multiplex PCR; TCRdb keeps in-frame clones, though not all of them. The sample lists around 200,000 clones; less than 15% were seen once. Sample: central memory CD4+ T cells from blood. Receptors originate from a woman aged 18-30 years in good health. The CDR3 runs from the conserved cysteine through the conserved F or W. A D gene is named only where the DNA matches it firmly. Clone size, where shown, is once, few, many, or a class for clones that have expanded.

V	J	D	size	DNA	CDR3
TRBV7-3	TRBJ2-2	-	few	TGTGCCAGCAGCCAACTCGGGAGTCCTCCTACCGGGGAGCTGTTTTTT	CASSQLGSPPTGELFF
TRBV30	TRBJ2-2	TRBD2	few	TGTGCCTGGAGTGCTCCGGGACTAGCGGGAGGGGGCACCGGGGAGCTGTTTTTT	CAWSAPGLAGGGTGELFF
TRBV14	TRBJ2-7	TRBD1	-	TGTGCCAGCAGCCGATCCGGACAGGGTTACGAGCAGTACTTC	CASSRSGQGYEQYF
TRBV18	TRBJ2-1	TRBD2	-	TGTGCCAGCTCACCACTCCTAGCGGGAGTGCACAATGAGCAGTTCTTC	CASSPLLAGVHNEQFF
TRBV11-2	TRBJ2-7	TRBD2	-	TGTGCCAGCAGCACAGGACTAGCGGGATCCTCCGAGCAGTACTTC	CASSTGLAGSSEQYF
TRBV7-2	TRBJ1-1	TRBD1	-	TGTGCCAGCAGCTCGGACAGGGGGCGAGTCGCTGAAGCTTTCTTT	CASSSDRGRVAEAFF
TRBV5-1	TRBJ2-7	TRBD1	-	TGCGCCAGCAGCCTACCGAAGACAGGGGCGACCTACGAGCAGTACTTC	CASSLPKTGATYEQYF
TRBV7-2	TRBJ2-1	-	-	TGTGCCAGCAGCTTTCAACAGGGAAATGAGCAGTTCTTC	CASSFQQGNEQFF
TRBV15	TRBJ2-7	TRBD2	-	TGTGCCACCAGCAGGAGAGAGCGGGGCTACGAGCAGTACTTC	CATSRRERGYEQYF
TRBV15	TRBJ1-2	TRBD1	-	TGTGCCACCAGCAGAGGGGGACAGGGGGTTTACGGCTACACCTTC	CATSRGGQGVYGYTF
TRBV2	TRBJ1-2	-	-	TGTGCCAGCAGTGAGGGGACAAGCTATGGCTACACCTTC	CASSEGTSYGYTF
TRBV29-1	TRBJ2-7	TRBD1	few	TGCAGCGTCGCCCACCGGGACAGGGTCCACGAGCAGTACTTC	CSVAHRDRVHEQYF
TRBV6-5	TRBJ1-1	-	few	TGTGCCAGCAGGATGCATCGGGACACTGAAGCTTTCTTT	CASRMHRDTEAFF
TRBV7-9	TRBJ2-1	TRBD1	few	TGTGCCAGCAGCATCCCCCGGGACAGGGCGGGCAATGAGCAGTTCTTC	CASSIPRDRAGNEQFF
TRBV7-9	TRBJ2-1	-	-	TGTGCCAGCAGCTCGTCTAAGCCCCTTCCGTTCTTC	CASSSSKPLPFF
TRBV4-2	TRBJ1-2	-	few	TGTGCCAGCAGCCAAACAGGAGAGTATGGCTACACCTTC	CASSQTGEYGYTF
TRBV19	TRBJ2-1	TRBD2	-	TGTGCCAGTAGTATAGGACTAGCTGCTACCGGGGGTGAGCAGTTCTTC	CASSIGLAATGGEQFF
TRBV7-2	TRBJ2-5	TRBD1	few	TGTGCCAGCAGCTCCGACAGGGGCCAAGAGACCCAGTACTTC	CASSSDRGQETQYF
TRBV29-1	TRBJ2-7	-	-	TGCAGCGTTGACTTGGGACAAAACTCCTACGAGCAGTACTTC	CSVDLGQNSYEQYF
TRBV5-6	TRBJ1-2	-	-	TGTGCCAGCAGCTTGGGTCTCCGGTCCTACACCTTC	CASSLGLRSYTF
TRBV18	TRBJ2-7	TRBD1	few	TGTGCCAGCGCGGGACAGGGAGGCTACGAGCAGTACTTC	CASAGQGGYEQYF
TRBV19	TRBJ2-1	-	few	TGTGCCAGTAGTACCTCGTTCTTCTCCTTAAACAATGAGCAGTTCTTC	CASSTSFFSLNNEQFF
TRBV13	TRBJ1-2	-	-	TGTGCCAGCAGCCAACTAAGGAGACTCTATGGCTACACCTTC	CASSQLRRLYGYTF
TRBV19	TRBJ1-1	-	-	TGTGCCAGTAGGAGGGGACACCTGAACACTGAAGCTTTCTTT	CASRRGHLNTEAFF
TRBV30	TRBJ1-1	-	-	TGTGCCTATAGGCGGGGTAGGAGCACTGAAGCTTTCTTT	CAYRRGRSTEAFF
TRBV7-2	TRBJ1-2	-	few	TGTGCCAGCAGACGAGGGTGGTCGGATGGCTACACCTTC	CASRRGWSDGYTF
TRBV6-1	TRBJ1-5	-	many	TGTGCCAGCAGTGAGACGGGACATAGCAATCAGCCCCAGCATTTT	CASSETGHSNQPQHF
TRBV6-5	TRBJ2-5	-	few	TGTGCCAGCAGCCGCCATGGGGAGCAAGAGACCCAGTACTTC	CASSRHGEQETQYF
TRBV6-1	TRBJ2-7	TRBD1	-	TGTGCCAGCAGTCTCCGGGACAGGGAGTATGACGAGCAGTACTTC	CASSLRDREYDEQYF